The rows below give T cell receptor beta chains drawn from one sample of a study of blood T cell repertoires in COVID-19. Clones were read by immunoSEQ multiplex PCR, and TCRdb kept only the in-frame ones, dropping some. The data show a few hundred thousand clones, with 70% to 85% seen just once and 0.7% to 1% held by the top ten. Source material: peripheral blood. These receptors originate from a human donor with COVID-19, enrolled during active disease. The donor label of this sample is uncertain. Both conserved end residues are part of each CDR3. A D gene is named only where the DNA matches it firmly. Some rows mark clone size as missing; the rest say once, few, many or name a class of expanded clone.

cdr3_length d_call clone_size j_call v_call cdr3_nt cdr3_aa
13 TRBD2 - TRBJ2-3 TRBV29-1 TGCAGCGTGCAGGGACTACGCACAGATACGCAGTATTTT CSVQGLRTDTQYF
20 TRBD2 - TRBJ2-1 TRBV6-6 TGTGCCAGCAGTCCCCCTCTAGCGGGAGGGCTCCTCAGCTCCTACAATGAGCAGTTCTTC CASSPPLAGGLLSSYNEQFF
18 TRBD1 - TRBJ2-5 TRBV7-2 TGTGCCAGCAGAGCGGACTCCGGGACAGGGGCGAAACAAGAGACCCAGTACTTC CASRADSGTGAKQETQYF
13 - - TRBJ2-3 TRBV2 TGTGCCAGCAGTCCACTGACAGCCTATACGCAGTATTTT CASSPLTAYTQYF
14 - - TRBJ1-1 TRBV27 TGTGCCAGCAGTTTATGGGGTCCCGGGGCTGAAGCTTTCTTT CASSLWGPGAEAFF
16 TRBD2 - TRBJ2-3 TRBV9 TGTGCCAGCAGCGTAGTGTCTAGCGGAGTCACAGATACGCAGTATTTT CASSVVSSGVTDTQYF
15 - - TRBJ2-1 TRBV7-3 TGTGCCAGCAGCCTTGGAGGGGGCACCTACAATGAGCAGTTCTTC CASSLGGGTYNEQFF
11 - - TRBJ1-1 TRBV29-1 TGCAGCGTTGAAGGACAACGTGAAGCTTTCTTT CSVEGQREAFF
16 TRBD1 - TRBJ2-2 TRBV19 TGTGCCAGTAGTGCTTCCAGGACAGGGTACACCGGGGAGCTGTTTTTT CASSASRTGYTGELFF
13 - - TRBJ1-5 TRBV30 TGTGCCTGGAGTGTACGCGGGTATCAGCCCCAGCATTTT CAWSVRGYQPQHF
15 - - TRBJ1-6 TRBV2 TGTGCCAGCAGATTGACAGCCATCTATAATTCACCCCTCCACTTT CASRLTAIYNSPLHF
14 TRBD1 - TRBJ1-6 TRBV7-8 TGTGCCAGCAGCTCCAGACAGGGGGAATCACCCCTCCACTTT CASSSRQGESPLHF
12 - - TRBJ2-1 TRBV5-4 TGTGCCAGCAGTAATAGCGGAGGTGAGCAGTTCTTC CASSNSGGEQFF
14 - - TRBJ1-1 TRBV5-5 TGTGCCAGCAGCTTGGGACACTGGGAGGCCGAAGCTTTCTTT CASSLGHWEAEAFF
15 - - TRBJ1-5 TRBV5-1 TGCGCCAGCTCCTCGACAGGCAGTATAAATCAGCCCCAGCATTTT CASSSTGSINQPQHF
16 - - TRBJ2-2 TRBV11-1 TGTGCCAGCAGCTTAGAAGGGGGGGCGAACACCGGGGAGCTGTTTTTT CASSLEGGANTGELFF
14 - - TRBJ1-1 TRBV27 TGTGCCAGCAGCCTTGACAGGTTTCTCACTGAAGCTTTCTTT CASSLDRFLTEAFF
14 - few TRBJ1-1 TRBV7-2 TGTGCCAGCAGCTTAGTTGGAGGGCAGGATGAAGCTTTCTTT CASSLVGGQDEAFF
12 - - TRBJ1-5 TRBV19 TGTGCCAGTAGTCTCCGGGACAATTTCCAGCATTTT CASSLRDNFQHF
17 TRBD1 many TRBJ1-2 TRBV6-1 TGTGCCAGCAGTGAGGCCGGGACAGGGGGCGCGGTCTATGGCTACACCTTC CASSEAGTGGAVYGYTF
19 TRBD2 - TRBJ2-7 TRBV7-7 TGTGCTAGCAGCTTATTATTTAGGAGACTAGCGGGCATCTCCTACGAGCAGTACTTC CASSLLFRRLAGISYEQYF
14 TRBD1 few TRBJ1-1 TRBV6-6 TGTGCCAGCAGTTCGGGACAGGGGGGCACTGAAGCTTTCTTT CASSSGQGGTEAFF
14 TRBD1 - TRBJ1-2 TRBV7-8 TGTGCCAGCAGCTGGTCCGGGACAGGAGGTGGCTACACCTTC CASSWSGTGGGYTF
14 - few TRBJ1-6 TRBV27 TGTGCCAGCAGTTCGGTCAGGGTTAATTCACCCCTCCACTTT CASSSVRVNSPLHF
12 TRBD1 - TRBJ1-1 TRBV5-6 TGTGCCAGCAGCCGGACAGGAGCAGAAGCTTTCTTT CASSRTGAEAFF
17 TRBD1 - TRBJ1-1 TRBV4-3 TGCGCCAGCAGCCAAGCACCAACAGGGGACGTTGGGACTGAAGCTTTCTTT CASSQAPTGDVGTEAFF
15 - - TRBJ1-2 TRBV2 TGTGCCAGCAGTCCGGGGTGGTCTATTAACTATGGCTACACCTTC CASSPGWSINYGYTF
17 TRBD2 - TRBJ2-2 TRBV18 TGTGCCAGCTCACCCGGGGCTAGCGGGACGAACACCGGGGAGCTGTTTTTT CASSPGASGTNTGELFF
11 - - TRBJ2-7 TRBV6-5 TGTGCCAGCAAGAGGGCTGATGAGCAGTACTTC CASKRADEQYF
14 TRBD1 - TRBJ1-2 TRBV9 TGTGCCAGCAGCGAGGGGACAGGGAACTATGGCTACACCTTC CASSEGTGNYGYTF
17 TRBD2 - TRBJ2-1 TRBV29-1 TGCAGCGTTGCGACCCGACTAGCGGGAGAAGTAGTGAATGAGCAGTTCTTC CSVATRLAGEVVNEQFF
15 TRBD1 - TRBJ2-5 TRBV7-9 TGTGCCAGCAGCTACTCGACAGGGGTGACAGAGACCCAGTACTTC CASSYSTGVTETQYF
13 - few TRBJ2-5 TRBV9 TGTGCCAGCAGCGTAGGCGGGTTTGAGACCCAGTACTTC CASSVGGFETQYF
15 - - TRBJ2-1 TRBV28 TGTGCCAGCAGTTTACTGCGGGTGTCCTACAATGAGCAGTTCTTC CASSLLRVSYNEQFF
15 TRBD2 - TRBJ2-3 TRBV9 TGTGCCAGCAACTTACTAGCGGGAGCGGCGGATACGCAGTATTTT CASNLLAGAADTQYF
14 TRBD1 - TRBJ1-1 TRBV15 TGTGCCACCAGCAGAGGGACAGGGATCGAGGCGGCTTTCTTT CATSRGTGIEAAFF
15 - - TRBJ2-5 TRBV15 TGTGCCACCAGCAGAGGAGGCACGGAACAAGAGACCCAGTACTTC CATSRGGTEQETQYF
14 - - TRBJ1-5 TRBV3-1/TRBV3-2 TGTGCCAGCAGCCGAGGGGGAGACAATCAGCCCCAGCATTTT CASSRGGDNQPQHF
17 TRBD1 - TRBJ2-2 TRBV7-9 TGTGCCAGCCCATACCTACCGGGACAGGTCGTCACCGGGGAGCTGTTTTTT CASPYLPGQVVTGELFF
15 TRBD1 - TRBJ1-1 TRBV5-1 TGCGCCAGCAGCTCACTTCAGGGGGCTGACACTGAAGCTTTCTTT CASSSLQGADTEAFF
12 - once TRBJ2-3 TRBV3-1/TRBV3-2 TGTGCCAGCAGCCAAGATGGACTAACGCAGTATTTT CASSQDGLTQYF
18 - - TRBJ1-6 TRBV19 TGTGCCAGTAGTCCCTCGAGAGCGGCAGACCTCTATAATTCACCCCTCCACTTT CASSPSRAADLYNSPLHF
15 TRBD1 - TRBJ2-5 TRBV9 TGTGCCAGCAGCCCCGGGACAGGGGTCCAAGAGACCCAGTACTTC CASSPGTGVQETQYF
15 TRBD1 - TRBJ1-1 TRBV10-2 TGCGCCAGCAGTGAAGTCGGGGACAGTAACACTGAAGCTTTCTTT CASSEVGDSNTEAFF
17 TRBD2 - TRBJ2-1 TRBV3-1/TRBV3-2 TGTGCCAGCAGCCAATTACGGGCGGGAGGGCCAATAGATGAGCAGTTCTTC CASSQLRAGGPIDEQFF
14 TRBD2 - TRBJ2-1 TRBV7-9 TGTGCCAGCAGCGCTAGCGGGGGGAACAATGAGCAGTTCTTC CASSASGGNNEQFF
15 - - TRBJ1-2 TRBV5-1 TGCGCCAGCAGCTTGTTCCCGGGTCAGAACTATGGCTACACCTTC CASSLFPGQNYGYTF
14 - - TRBJ2-7 TRBV6-5 TGTGCCAGCAGCCTGACAGGCTCGGTTTTCGAGCAGTACTTC CASSLTGSVFEQYF
14 - - TRBJ2-1 TRBV28 TGTGCCAGCAGTTTAGCGAGCTCCTACAATGAGCAGTTCTTC CASSLASSYNEQFF
13 - - TRBJ1-1 TRBV7-3 TGTGCCAGCAGTCCGACAGTTAACACTGAAGCTTTCTTT CASSPTVNTEAFF
13 - few TRBJ1-1 TRBV3-1/TRBV3-2 TGTGCCAGCAGCCAGGGGAGGAACACTGAAGCTTTCTTT CASSQGRNTEAFF
18 TRBD1 - TRBJ2-1 TRBV10-3 TGTGCCATCAGTCTTCACCGACCCGGGACAGGGGACTACAATGAGCAGTTCTTC CAISLHRPGTGDYNEQFF
12 - - TRBJ1-6 TRBV9 TGTGCCAGCAGCGCCCAAAATTCACCCCTCCACTTT CASSAQNSPLHF
15 TRBD1 - TRBJ2-3 TRBV9 TGTGCCAGCAGCACCCGGACAGGGAGCACAGATACGCAGTATTTT CASSTRTGSTDTQYF
13 - - TRBJ1-1 TRBV12-3/TRBV12-4 TGTGCCAGCCTAAATGGGGGGGCCACTGAAGCTTTCTTT CASLNGGATEAFF
13 TRBD1 - TRBJ2-2 TRBV29-1 TGCAGCGCGGGGACAGGGTTGACCGGGGAGCTGTTTTTT CSAGTGLTGELFF
15 - - TRBJ1-5 TRBV12-5 TGTGCTAGTGGTTTAGGTGCGGGCCCCAATCAGCCCCAGCATTTT CASGLGAGPNQPQHF